These 3 T cell receptor beta chains share one sample of origin, sequenced in a study of blood T cell repertoires in COVID-19. Assay: immunoSEQ multiplex PCR; the TCRdb copy retains only in-frame clones and omits some. The table lists approximately 300,000 clones, approximately 92% of them singletons. Sequenced: PBMCs or T cells enriched from blood (not recorded which). All receptors derive from a woman between 25 and 40 years old who had recovered from COVID-19.

The chain joins TRBV28 to TRBJ1-2, with 8 bases fitting TRBD1. Unmatched junction bases numbered 5, after V lost 5 bases and J lost 6 bases. The CDR3 is 13 amino acids. The V gene's germline CDR1 is MDHEN and CDR2 SYDVKM. The CDR3 loop is CASSEDRVNGYTF. CDR3 coding DNA: TGTGCCAGCAGTGAGGACAGGGTCAATGGCTACACCTTC.

The rearrangement joins TRBV6-5 to TRBJ1-5; D is perhaps TRBD1 (6 bases). Germline CDR1 and CDR2: MNHEY and SVGAGI. Deletions cut 6 bases from V and 4 bases from J, with 13 bases between. The CDR3 totals 14 residues. The CDR3 reads CASREGGGNQPQHF. CDR3 nucleotides: TGTGCCAGCAGGGAGGGGGGGGGTAATCAGCCCCAGCATTTT.

The chain employs TRBV10-3 and TRBJ2-5, with TRBD2 identical over 14 bases. This CDR3 is 15 amino acids long. Germline V gene sequence: CDR1 ENHRY, CDR2 SYGVKD. Trimming cost V 6 bases and J 1 base; bases outside gene matches: 1. CDR3 sequence reads: CAIRGTSGGQETQYF. DNA for the CDR3: TGTGCCATCAGAGGGACTAGCGGGGGCCAAGAGACCCAGTACTTC.